Shown below are 23 T cell receptor beta chains from a single sample sequenced in a study of blood T cells in healthy people across ages. Next came a second PCR, run for about 6 to 12 cycles, which used a sample-barcoded 5' primer along with a J-beta primer mix. TCRdb reanalysed the 5' RACE reads using MiXCR and keeps one entry per CDR3 protein. The data show about 1,400,000 distinct CDR3 sequences, 59% seen once. The sample was blood. The receptors come from a man between 18 and 35 years old in good health.

This clonotype was detected a few times. V usage is TRBV29-1 and J usage is TRBJ2-7; D is perhaps TRBD2 (6 bases). This CDR3 is built from 13 residues. Germline-derived CDR1 and CDR2 are SQVTM and ANQGSEA. Trimming left V 0 bases short and J 7 bases short, with 13 bases between. CDR3 nucleotide sequence: TGCAGCGTTGAAGATCGGGAGACTCCGGAGCAGTACTTC. Translation: CSVEDRETPEQYF.

The chain is built from TRBV20-1 and TRBJ2-1; possible D gene TRBD2, 6 bases. Germline assignment: CDR1 DFQATT and CDR2 SNEGSKA (reference sequence). The ends were cut back, 5 bases at V and 4 bases at J, with 24 bases in the middle. The CDR3 covers 17 residues. The CDR3 DNA is TGCAGTGCTCCGGGACTGGGGGATTCGATTTGGTACAATGAGCAGTTCTTC. This translates into CSAPGLGDSIWYNEQFF.

This chain joins TRBV20-1 and TRBJ2-7; the D is unclear. The CDR3 runs to 18 residues. Germline V CDR1 and CDR2: DFQATT, SNEGSKA (reference sequence). V was clipped by 3 bases and J by 2 bases, with 26 bases between them. This chain's CDR3 is CSASRLSLVDRGPYEQYF. The CDR3 region has the DNA TGCAGTGCTAGTAGGCTCTCATTGGTGGACCGAGGACCCTACGAGCAGTACTTC.

This clonotype was detected once. The chain joins TRBV7-8 to TRBJ2-2; D remains ambiguous. The length of the CDR3 is 16 residues. CDR1 and CDR2 (germline): SGHVS, FQNEAQ. Trimming cost V 0 bases and J 6 bases, with 14 bases left between them. The CDR3 protein is CASSLALDGRSGELFF. DNA of the CDR3: TGTGCCAGCAGCTTAGCCCTAGATGGACGGTCCGGGGAGCTGTTTTTT.

This clonotype was detected ten times or more. The V and J genes are TRBV20-1 and TRBJ2-7; TRBD1 is a possible D gene (6 bases). The CDR3 consists of 12 residues. Germline CDR1 and CDR2: DFQATT and SNEGSKA (reference sequence). CDR3 protein: CSATTGSYEQYF. CDR3 sequence (DNA): TGCAGCGCCACGACAGGAAGCTACGAGCAGTACTTC.

The rearrangement uses TRBV29-1 and TRBJ1-5; D unclear. Germline CDR1 and CDR2: SQVTM and ANQGSEA. The CDR3 sequence is 13 residues long. Trimming stripped 6 bases from V and 2 bases from J, with 11 bases between. Written as DNA, the CDR3 is TGCAGCGTAGCCAGTGGGGGCAATCAGCCCCAGCATTTT. The encoded protein is CSVASGGNQPQHF.

In regard to this clonotype: A junction end diverges from the germline sequence, so it may reflect a read error. The chain has TRBV11-2 and TRBJ2-3; no clear D. This CDR3 is built from 15 residues. Germline-derived CDR1 and CDR2 are SGHAT and FQNNGV. CDR3 loop: CASTLTSAITDTQYF. In DNA, the CDR3 is TGTGCCAGCACCTTAACGTCGGCGATCACAGATACGCAGTATTTT.

The rearrangement uses TRBV11-2 and TRBJ1-1; D not certain. Germline CDR1 SGHAT, CDR2 FQNNGV. The CDR3 has 13 amino acids. The V gene lost 7 bases and the J gene lost 1 base, with 10 bases spanning the gap. CDR3 DNA: TGTGCCAGCACCACACGGGGGAACACTGAAGCTTTCTTT. Protein: CASTTRGNTEAFF.

The rearrangement links TRBV4-1 to TRBJ2-7; 9 nucleotides match TRBD1. The germline CDR1 and CDR2 sequences are MGHRA and YSYEKL. J was trimmed by 0 bases and V by 2 bases; bases with no gene match: 2. CDR3 size: 15 residues. The chain's CDR3 is CASSQRTGDSYEQYF. The CDR3 bases are TGCGCCAGCAGCCAAAGGACAGGGGACTCCTACGAGCAGTACTTC.

Comments on this clonotype: Germline and junction disagree at one end, which may indicate a read error. V usage is TRBV7-9 and J usage is TRBJ2-1; 8 bases line up with TRBD2. Germline V gene sequence: CDR1 SEHNR, CDR2 FQNEAQ (reference sequence). The CDR3 sequence is 14 residues long. The CDR3 sequence is CANSLAGRGSEQFF. In DNA, the CDR3 is TGTGCCAACAGCTTAGCGGGGCGGGGGAGTGAGCAGTTCTTC.

The gene calls are TRBV6-2 or TRBV6-3 and TRBJ2-5; D is unresolved. The V gene's germline CDR1 is MNHEY and CDR2 SVGEGT. The CDR3 consists of 13 residues. Trimming pared 7 bases from V and 2 bases from J, leaving 11 bases between. In DNA, the CDR3 is TGTGCCAGCAAAAAGATGGGGCAAGAGACCCAGTACTTC. Translation gives CASKKMGQETQYF.

This chain uses TRBV12-3 or TRBV12-4 with TRBJ2-1; the match to TRBD2 covers 7 bases. The V and J ends lost 3 bases and 2 bases, in that order; junction bases with no gene match: 4. This CDR3 spans 15 amino acids. The chain's CDR3 is CASSLLGGPYNEQFF. CDR3 DNA sequence: TGTGCCAGCAGTTTGTTGGGAGGGCCCTACAATGAGCAGTTCTTC.

The chain combines TRBV9 with TRBJ1-1; 8 positions match TRBD1. The CDR3 runs to 15 residues. The V and J ends lost 0 bases and 4 bases, in that order; junction bases with no gene match: 5. Germline V gives CDR1 SGDLS, CDR2 YYNGEE. Here the CDR3 reads CASSVGADRGTEAFF. DNA of the CDR3: TGTGCCAGCAGCGTAGGGGCCGACAGGGGCACTGAAGCTTTCTTT.

This chain connects TRBV20-1 to TRBJ2-1; tentatively, D is TRBD2 (6 bases). CDR3 size: 15 residues. V was shortened by 1 base and J by 1 base, with 11 bases between the two germline ends. Germline V gene lookup returns CDR1 DFQATT and CDR2 SNEGSKA (reference sequence). The CDR3 loop is CSARGVAVSYNEQFF. CDR3 DNA sequence: TGCAGTGCTAGAGGGGTAGCGGTGTCCTACAATGAGCAGTTCTTC.

V and J are TRBV12-3 or TRBV12-4 and TRBJ1-1, with D possibly TRBD1 on 5 matching bases. This CDR3 is 17 amino acids long. V lost 6 bases to trimming and J lost 3 bases, with 23 bases between them. The CDR3 loop reads CASRGSGPRVYYTEAFF. The CDR3 DNA sequence: TGTGCCAGCAGGGGATCGGGCCCCAGGGTATACTACACTGAAGCTTTCTTT.

About this clonotype itself: The germline gene is not matched at one end of the junction; a read error may be the cause. The chain has TRBV7-2 and TRBJ1-2; D unclear. The germline V gene encodes CDR1 SGHTA and CDR2 FQGNSA. The CDR3 is made up of 14 amino acids. The CDR3 region is CASNLTEARNGYTF. The CDR3 coding sequence is TGTGCCAGCAACTTAACGGAGGCTAGAAATGGCTACACCTTC.

This clonotype appeared a few times. The J gene is TRBJ1-4, the V gene TRBV6-5; D unresolved. The CDR3 contains 16 residues. V lost 5 bases and J 5 bases, leaving 18 bases between the germline ends. In germline, CDR1 is MNHEY, CDR2 SVGAGI. CDR3 residues: CASSPWEAMENEKLFF. The CDR3 DNA reads as TGTGCCAGCAGTCCTTGGGAGGCGATGGAAAATGAAAAACTGTTTTTT.

There are a few counts of this clonotype. The chain is built from TRBV7-2 and TRBJ2-5, with 14 positions matching TRBD2. V shed 5 bases, J shed 11 bases, and the junction held 10 bases outside the gene matches. This CDR3 has 15 amino acids. Germline lookup yields CDR1 SGHTA and CDR2 FQGNSA. Written as DNA, the CDR3 is TGTGCCAGCAGCCCCGGGACTAGCGGGAGTTTAGAGCAGTACTTC. This sequence encodes CASSPGTSGSLEQYF.

The chain recombines TRBV18 with TRBJ2-1, with 7 nucleotides matching TRBD1. With V trimmed by 1 base and J by 10 bases, 10 bases remained unmatched. There are 15 residues in the CDR3. CDR1 is KGHSH, CDR2 LQKENI, per germline. CDR3 sequence: CASSPQGATSREQFF. The CDR3 DNA reads TGTGCCAGCTCACCACAGGGGGCAACGTCCAGGGAGCAGTTCTTC.

This clonotype has a handful of counts. V and J are TRBV29-1 and TRBJ2-7; possible D gene TRBD1, 5 bases. V dropped 4 bases and J dropped 0 bases, with 13 bases sitting between them. The CDR3 has 14 amino acids. Germline CDR1 SQVTM, CDR2 ANQGSEA. The CDR3 reads CSVGQRLSSYEQYF. The DNA of the CDR3 is TGCAGCGTTGGACAGCGCCTATCCTCCTACGAGCAGTACTTC.

This clonotype was picked up a small number of times. The rearrangement links TRBV29-1 to TRBJ2-3; D perhaps matches TRBD1 (6 bases). V lost 4 bases and J lost 2, with 13 bases in between. This CDR3 contains 14 residues. Germline loops: CDR1 SQVTM, CDR2 ANQGSEA. The CDR3: CSVVGAALTDTQYF. The DNA for the CDR3 is TGCAGCGTTGTGGGGGCAGCCCTCACAGATACGCAGTATTTT.

This clonotype appeared a few times. The V gene is TRBV7-2, the J gene TRBJ2-6, with D unclear. Per germline, CDR1 SGHTA and CDR2 FQGNSA. The germline V and J ends were trimmed by 0 bases and 15 bases, with 12 bases remaining between them. The CDR3 consists of 13 residues. The DNA for the CDR3 is TGTGCCAGCAGCTTAGCGCGAAAGGTAGCCCTGACTTTC. It translates to CASSLARKVALTF.

To note about this clonotype: Germline and junction disagree at one end, which may indicate a read error. The chain is built from TRBV7-9 and TRBJ2-7; D is perhaps TRBD2 (6 bases). CDR3 length equals 13 residues. Germline V gene data show CDR1 as SEHNR and CDR2 as FQNEAQ (reference sequence). CDR3 DNA: TGTGCCAGCAGCGTAGCCGGGGGATCCGAGCAGTACTTC. This codes for CASSVAGGSEQYF. Full variable domain (remainder filled in from reference TRBV7-9 and TRBJ2-7): DTGVSQNPRHKITKRGQNVTFRCDPISEHNRLYWYRQTLGQGPEFLTYFQNEAQLEKSRLLSDRFSAERPKGSFSTLEIQRTEQGDSAMYLCASSVAGGSEQYFGPGTRLTVT.